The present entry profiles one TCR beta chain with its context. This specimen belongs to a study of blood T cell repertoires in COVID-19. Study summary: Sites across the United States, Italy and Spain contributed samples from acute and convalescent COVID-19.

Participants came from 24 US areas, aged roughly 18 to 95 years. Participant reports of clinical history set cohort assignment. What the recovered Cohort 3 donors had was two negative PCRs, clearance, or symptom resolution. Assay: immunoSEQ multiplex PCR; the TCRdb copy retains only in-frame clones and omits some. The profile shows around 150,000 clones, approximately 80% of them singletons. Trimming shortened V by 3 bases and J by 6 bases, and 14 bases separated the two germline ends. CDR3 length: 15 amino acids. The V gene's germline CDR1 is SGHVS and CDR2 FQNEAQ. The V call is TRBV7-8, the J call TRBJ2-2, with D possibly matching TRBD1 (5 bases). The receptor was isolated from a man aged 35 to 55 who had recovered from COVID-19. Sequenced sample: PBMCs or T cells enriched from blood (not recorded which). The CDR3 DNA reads TGTGCCAGCAGCTTTGGGGCGTCAGGTCCCGGGGAGCTGTTTTTT. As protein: CASSFGASGPGELFF.